The 30 T cell receptor beta chains reported below all come from one sample, sequenced in a study of blood T cell repertoires in COVID-19. The method was immunoSEQ multiplex PCR; TCRdb's version includes in-frame clones alone and lacks a portion of them. Among a few hundred thousand clones listed, 85% to 90% were seen once. Material: PBMCs or T cells enriched from blood (not recorded which). Receptors originate from a woman aged 50 to 60 with acute COVID-19.

The V and J genes are TRBV2 and TRBJ2-7; D might be TRBD1 (6 bases). The germline gives CDR1 SNHLY, CDR2 FYNNEI. V was pared by 6 bases and J by 7 bases, with 16 bases between. The CDR3 totals 13 residues. This CDR3 is CASRRSTGTEQYF. The CDR3 DNA is TGTGCCAGCAGAAGATCCACAGGGACGGAGCAGTACTTC.

V usage is TRBV28 and J usage is TRBJ1-2; TRBD1 aligns across 9 bases. This CDR3 is 14 amino acids long. V lost 2 bases, J lost 3 bases, and 1 base stayed unmatched. Germline CDR1 MDHEN, CDR2 SYDVKM. CDR3 residues: CASSLTGGYYGYTF. In DNA form, the CDR3 reads TGTGCCAGCAGTTTAACAGGGGGCTACTATGGCTACACCTTC.

J is TRBJ2-7 and V is TRBV20-1; D remains ambiguous. V was clipped by 3 bases and J by 7 bases, with 13 bases between them. This CDR3 is 12 amino acids long. Per germline, CDR1 DFQATT and CDR2 SNEGSKA (reference sequence). The CDR3 nucleotides are TGCAGTGCTAGTCGCGGCAGCGCAGAGCAGTACTTC. This codes for CSASRGSAEQYF.

The V gene is TRBV7-9, the J gene TRBJ1-2; D call uncertain. This CDR3 spans 13 amino acids. Germline V gene data show CDR1 as SEHNR and CDR2 as FQNEAQ (reference sequence). Deletions cut 0 bases from V and 2 bases from J, with 4 bases between. The CDR3 DNA sequence: TGTGCCAGCAGCTTAGCCCAAAACTATGGCTACACCTTC. Its translation: CASSLAQNYGYTF. Looking up the rest from reference TRBV7-9 and TRBJ1-2 gives the full variable domain: DTGVSQNPRHKITKRGQNVTFRCDPISEHNRLYWYRQTLGQGPEFLTYFQNEAQLEKSRLLSDRFSAERPKGSFSTLEIQRTEQGDSAMYLCASSLAQNYGYTFGSGTRLTVV.

This chain uses TRBV27 with TRBJ1-4; TRBD1 aligns across 8 bases. Germline lookup yields CDR1 MNHEY and CDR2 SMNVEV (reference sequence). The V segment lost 4 bases and the J segment 8 bases; nucleotides outside the gene matches: 6. The CDR3 length is 14 residues. CDR3 DNA sequence: TGTGCCAGCAGTTCAGGGGGCGAGGAAGAAAAACTGTTTTTT. This codes for CASSSGGEEEKLFF.

This clone has just a few counts. The chain carries TRBV19 and TRBJ1-3; D ambiguous. The germline V gene has CDR1 LNHDA and CDR2 SQIVND (reference sequence). Trimming pared 3 bases from V and 2 bases from J, leaving 8 bases between. CDR3 size: 14 residues. As DNA, the CDR3 is TGTGCCAGTAGTATCGGGGTTCCTGGAAACACCATATATTTT. This codes for CASSIGVPGNTIYF.

The CDR3 here is CASRPHRGVSYEQYF. In DNA, the CDR3 is TGCGCCAGCAGACCCCACAGGGGGGTATCCTACGAGCAGTACTTC. The chain recombines TRBV23-1 with TRBJ2-7, with 8 bases lining up with TRBD1. TRBV23-1 is classed as an ORF, of uncertain function. J lost 1 base, V lost 6 bases, and 8 bases had no gene match. The CDR3 runs to 15 residues.

The chain is built from TRBV18 and TRBJ1-1; weak D call: TRBD1 (6 bases). Germline V lookup: CDR1 KGHSH, CDR2 LQKENI. This CDR3 region has 17 residues. V was cut by 3 bases and J by 4 bases, with 21 bases left in between. The CDR3: CASSPTAGGGEGTEAFF. CDR3 coding DNA: TGTGCCAGCTCACCCACCGCGGGGGGGGGCGAGGGCACTGAAGCTTTCTTT. Combining the CDR3 with reference TRBV18 and TRBJ1-1 gives the whole variable domain NAGVMQNPRHLVRRRGQEARLRCSPMKGHSHVYWYRQLPEEGLKFMVYLQKENIIDESGMPKERFSAEFPKEGPSILRIQQVVRGDSAAYFCASSPTAGGGEGTEAFFGQGTRLTVV.

V usage is TRBV6-4 and J usage is TRBJ1-1, with TRBD1 matching 10 bases. Trimming cost V 5 bases and J 6 bases; bases outside gene matches: 9. Per germline, CDR1 MRHNA and CDR2 SNTAGT. The length of the CDR3 is 15 residues. CDR3 residues: CASSSSGTGASEAFF. The CDR3 DNA sequence: TGTGCCAGCAGTTCGTCCGGGACAGGGGCCTCTGAAGCTTTCTTT.

This chain connects TRBV5-4 to TRBJ1-3; TRBD1 agrees at 9 bases. Germline assignment: CDR1 SGHNT and CDR2 YYREEE (reference sequence). CDR3 size: 15 residues. V dropped 0 bases and J dropped 2; count of bases not matched to a gene: 0. CDR3 region: CASSLGTGAGNTIYF. The CDR3 DNA sequence: TGTGCCAGCAGCTTGGGGACAGGGGCTGGAAACACCATATATTTT.

The count of this clone is one. The V gene is TRBV9, the J gene TRBJ2-1; TRBD2 matches 8 bases. The CDR3 is 12 amino acids. The germline CDR1 and CDR2 sequences are SGDLS and YYNGEE. V shed 3 bases, J shed 9 bases, and the junction held 2 bases outside the gene matches. CDR3 amino acids: CASSGAGVEQFF. The CDR3 DNA reads as TGTGCCAGCAGCGGAGCGGGAGTTGAGCAGTTCTTC.

The chain combines TRBV15 with TRBJ2-1; 8 positions match TRBD1. The CDR3 extends over 14 amino acids. Trimming removed 1 base from V and 7 bases from J; junction bases left unmatched: 3. The V gene's germline CDR1 is LNHNV and CDR2 YYDKDF (reference sequence). The CDR3 nucleotides read TGTGCCACCAGCAGAGGGACAGGGTCGAATGAGCAGTTCTTC. It is translated as CATSRGTGSNEQFF.

This chain uses TRBV7-9 with TRBJ2-7, with D possibly TRBD2 on 6 matching bases. The CDR3 has 14 residues. V lost 5 bases and J lost 5, with 16 bases in between. Germline CDR1 is SEHNR and CDR2 is FQNEAQ (reference sequence). This CDR3 is CASSLDRGLHEQYF. The CDR3 coding sequence is TGTGCCAGCAGCCTAGACCGGGGGTTGCACGAGCAGTACTTC.

The DNA for the CDR3 is TGTGCCAGCAGTTACTCTTCTCTTACCGAAGCTTTCTTT. Translating gives CASSYSSLTEAFF. The rearrangement links TRBV25-1 to TRBJ1-1, with D uncertain. In germline, CDR1 is MGHDK, CDR2 SYGVNS. Between the trimmed V and J ends, which lost 5 bases and 8 bases, there was a span of 15 bases. This CDR3 region has 13 residues.

J is TRBJ2-7 and V is TRBV24-1, with a tentative D call TRBD2 (5 bases). The CDR3 runs to 15 residues. V dropped 2 bases and J dropped 1 base, with 11 bases sitting between them. The germline V gene encodes CDR1 KGHDR and CDR2 SFDVKD. Here the CDR3 reads CATSDSRTGSYEQYF. The CDR3 nucleotides read TGTGCCACCAGTGATTCCAGGACTGGGTCCTACGAGCAGTACTTC.

This chain links TRBV7-6 with TRBJ1-3; perhaps TRBD1 as D (5 bases). The CDR3 is 17 amino acids. The V end lost 4 bases, the J end lost 4 bases, and 20 bases lay between the germline ends. The germline gives CDR1 SGHVS, CDR2 FNYEAQ. For the CDR3, the DNA is TGTGCCAGCAGCTCCCTTACCCCAGGGTCGACGGGAAACACCATATATTTT. Its translation is CASSSLTPGSTGNTIYF.

The gene calls are TRBV7-6 and TRBJ1-1; tentatively, D is TRBD1 (5 bases). This CDR3 contains 15 residues. V was shortened by 3 bases and J by 1 base, with 12 bases between the two germline ends. CDR1 SGHVS and CDR2 FNYEAQ come from the germline V gene. The CDR3 sequence is CASSFGRGGNTEAFF. The CDR3 coding sequence is TGTGCCAGCAGCTTCGGGCGGGGGGGGAACACTGAAGCTTTCTTT.

The chain couples TRBV5-1 to TRBJ2-5, with TRBD2 matching over 10 bases. CDR1 is SGHRS and CDR2 is YFSETQ in the germline V gene. Trimming removed 0 bases from V and 5 bases from J; junction bases left unmatched: 7. There are 16 residues in the CDR3. The CDR3 DNA reads as TGCGCCAGCAGCTTGGGAGCGGGAGGGCCTGGTGAGACCCAGTACTTC. It is translated as CASSLGAGGPGETQYF.

This chain joins TRBV28 and TRBJ2-7, with TRBD1 identical over 9 bases. The CDR3 runs to 16 residues. Germline assignment: CDR1 MDHEN and CDR2 SYDVKM. J lost 2 bases, V lost 6 bases, and 11 bases had no gene match. CDR3 in amino acids: CASRGTGWRPAYEQYF. CDR3 DNA: TGTGCCAGCAGGGGGACAGGGTGGAGGCCTGCCTACGAGCAGTACTTC.

The chain has TRBV9 and TRBJ2-7, with a tentative D call TRBD1 (5 bases). The germline V gene encodes CDR1 SGDLS and CDR2 YYNGEE. The length of the CDR3 is 14 residues. V lost 2 bases to trimming and J lost 7 bases, with 16 bases between them. Here the CDR3 reads CASSVTGTLGEQYF. The CDR3, as DNA: TGTGCCAGCAGCGTCACAGGTACCCTCGGGGAGCAGTACTTC.

The rearrangement links TRBV6-6 to TRBJ1-5, with TRBD1 matching 7 bases. V shed 5 bases and J 2 bases; nucleotides not matched to a gene: 12. CDR3 length: 17 residues. Germline CDR1 MNHNY, CDR2 SVGAGI (reference sequence). The CDR3 DNA is TGTGCCAGCAGTCGTCTCACAGGGGAAAGGGGCAATCAGCCCCAGCATTTT. Translating gives CASSRLTGERGNQPQHF.

A note on this clone: Other DNA sequences from this sample encode an identical CDR3 as well. The chain links TRBV28 to TRBJ1-4; 9 bases are a match to TRBD1. From germline, CDR1 is MDHEN and CDR2 SYDVKM. V was clipped by 4 bases and J by 4 bases; unmatched bases: 1. The CDR3 covers 14 residues. This CDR3 is CASSSGQGNEKLFF. Written as DNA, the CDR3 is TGTGCCAGCAGTTCGGGACAGGGTAATGAAAAACTGTTTTTT.

The chain is built from TRBV5-1 and TRBJ2-7; 10 bases agree with TRBD1. Germline V gene data show CDR1 as SGHRS and CDR2 as YFSETQ. This CDR3 spans 15 amino acids. J lost 6 bases, V lost 5 bases, and 11 bases had no gene match. The CDR3 loop reads CASRLRPGQGSEQYF. The CDR3 DNA reads as TGCGCCAGCAGGCTCCGCCCGGGACAGGGGTCCGAGCAGTACTTC.

The J gene is TRBJ1-2, the V gene TRBV5-6; no reliable D call. V was trimmed by 1 base and J by 5 bases, leaving 18 bases between them. The CDR3 consists of 16 residues. Germline CDR1 reads SGHDT; CDR2 reads YYEEEE. CDR3 coding DNA: TGTGCCAGCAGCTTGCTACACCGGGATCCCCTTTATGGCTACACCTTC. Amino acids: CASSLLHRDPLYGYTF.

This chain links TRBV5-6 with TRBJ2-3, with D maybe TRBD2 (6 bases). Germline V gives CDR1 SGHDT, CDR2 YYEEEE. The CDR3 length is 12 residues. Trimming took 2 bases from V and 7 from J, leaving 8 bases between them. Written as DNA, the CDR3 is TGTGCCAGCAGCTTAGGAGGGTATACGCAGTATTTT. This codes for CASSLGGYTQYF.

This clone was counted a single time. The rearrangement links TRBV27 to TRBJ2-7, with TRBD1 as a possible D gene (6 bases). This CDR3 region has 12 residues. The V gene's germline CDR1 is MNHEY and CDR2 SMNVEV (reference sequence). V was pared by 2 bases and J by 6 bases, with 8 bases between. The CDR3 protein is CASSLAGVEQYF. CDR3 bases: TGTGCCAGCAGTTTAGCAGGGGTCGAGCAGTACTTC.

This sequence joins TRBV24-1 and TRBJ1-5, with TRBD1 identical over 9 bases. V was pared by 4 bases and J by 7 bases, with 7 bases of the junction left unmatched. This CDR3 is built from 15 residues. Germline lookup yields CDR1 KGHDR and CDR2 SFDVKD. This chain's CDR3 is CATSETGTGRQPQHF. The CDR3, as DNA: TGTGCCACCAGTGAAACCGGGACAGGGAGGCAGCCCCAGCATTTT.

This sequence joins TRBV6-5 and TRBJ1-1; D gene unclear. CDR3 length: 12 residues. V was cut by 6 bases and J by 4 bases, with 9 bases left in between. From germline, CDR1 is MNHEY and CDR2 SVGAGI. The CDR3 DNA follows: TGTGCCAGCAGCCCCCCGGGCACTGAAGCTTTCTTT. Translation: CASSPPGTEAFF.

The V gene is TRBV30, the J gene TRBJ2-2; 7 bases map to TRBD1. Losses at the gene ends were 6 bases for V and 3 bases for J; bases not matched to a gene: 16. Germline loops: CDR1 GTSNPN, CDR2 SVGIG (reference sequence). CDR3 length equals 17 residues. CDR3 in DNA: TGTGCCTGCTACCTTCGCCAGGGGGTTCCGGACACCGGGGAGCTGTTTTTT. Translated: CACYLRQGVPDTGELFF.

In nucleotides, the CDR3 is TGTGCCAGCAGTACCTCCGGGACTAGCCGGGGTGAGCAGTTCTTC. The encoded protein is CASSTSGTSRGEQFF. This rearrangement joins TRBV6-2 or TRBV6-3 to TRBJ2-1, with 9 bases that match TRBD2. CDR3 length equals 15 residues. Germline V gives CDR1 MNHEY, CDR2 SVGEGT. The junction had 11 bases not matched to a gene; V was cut back by 5 bases and J by 9 bases.